The 21 T cell receptor beta chains listed next were all sequenced from one sample in a study of blood T cells in healthy people across ages. A sample-barcoded 5' primer and a J-beta primer mix were used in a second PCR of roughly 6 to 12 cycles. One entry per CDR3 protein results from TCRdb running MiXCR on the 5' RACE reads. The sample records nearly 800,000 distinct CDR3 sequences, around 25% being singletons. The same data also contributed to another study, on T cells of mothers and their children.

The specimen sequenced was blood. These receptors originate from a boy younger than 18 in good health.

A few counts support this clonotype. The V and J genes are TRBV20-1 and TRBJ2-6; unclear D gene. The V end was cut by 3 bases, the J end by 0 bases, with 9 bases between. CDR1 DFQATT and CDR2 SNEGSKA come from the germline V gene (reference sequence). CDR3 length: 15 residues. This CDR3 reads CSARSAPSGANVLTF. The CDR3, as DNA: TGCAGTGCTAGGTCCGCCCCCTCTGGGGCCAACGTCCTGACTTTC.

Ten or more counts support this clonotype. The chain carries TRBV18 and TRBJ2-1, with 7 bases lining up with TRBD2. V dropped 8 bases and J dropped 0; count of bases not matched to a gene: 7. The germline V gene has CDR1 KGHSH and CDR2 LQKENI. This CDR3 region has 15 residues. The CDR3 spells CASSPGLVSYNEQFF. Written as DNA, the CDR3 is TGTGCCAGCAGCCCCGGACTAGTCTCCTACAATGAGCAGTTCTTC. Variable domain in full (rest from reference TRBV18 and TRBJ2-1): NAGVMQNPRHLVRRRGQEARLRCSPMKGHSHVYWYRQLPEEGLKFMVYLQKENIIDESGMPKERFSAEFPKEGPSILRIQQVVRGDSAAYFCASSPGLVSYNEQFFGPGTRLTVL.

This clonotype was detected only a few times. CDR3 coding DNA: TGCAGTGCTAGGAAGGGCGGGAAGAAGGTCGAGCAGTACTTC. It translates to CSARKGGKKVEQYF. This sequence joins TRBV20-1 and TRBJ2-7; D perhaps matches TRBD2 (6 bases). V gave up 3 bases and J gave up 6 bases, with 18 bases separating them. CDR1 is DFQATT and CDR2 is SNEGSKA in the germline V gene (reference sequence). The CDR3 has 14 amino acids.

A note on this clonotype: An end of the junction differs from the germline gene, which may be a read error. The chain joins TRBV5-1 to TRBJ2-5; D is uncertain. The CDR3 is 14 residues long. Germline V CDR1 and CDR2: SGHRS, YFSETQ. The DNA for the CDR3 is TGCGCCAGCAGCCTGAGACAAGTTCAAGAGATCCAGTACTTC. It is translated as CASSLRQVQEIQYF.

This clonotype has just a few counts. V is TRBV7-2 and J is TRBJ2-7, with D unclear. CDR1 is SGHTA and CDR2 is FQGNSA in the germline V gene. CDR3 length: 11 amino acids. The germline V and J ends were trimmed by 6 bases and 7 bases, with 10 bases remaining between them. CDR3 sequence (DNA): TGTGCCAGCAGTACGTATAAAGAGCAGTACTTC. This codes for CASSTYKEQYF. Filled out from reference TRBV7-2 and TRBJ2-7, the complete variable domain reads GAGVSQSPSNKVTEKGKDVELRCDPISGHTALYWYRQSLGQGLEFLIYFQGNSAPDKSGLPSDRFSAERTGGSVSTLTIQRTQQEDSAVYLCASSTYKEQYFGPGTRLTVT.

The chain links TRBV6-2 or TRBV6-3 to TRBJ2-5; tentatively, D is TRBD1 (5 bases). The V end lost 5 bases, the J end lost 6 bases, and 16 bases lay between the germline ends. Per germline, CDR1 MNHEY and CDR2 SVGEGT. CDR3 size: 14 residues. This chain's CDR3 is CASSDPGRGKTQYF. The CDR3 DNA reads TGTGCCAGCAGTGACCCTGGAAGGGGAAAGACCCAGTACTTC.

V usage is TRBV7-6 and J usage is TRBJ2-7; the match to TRBD1 covers 7 bases. The trim removed 5 bases at V and 7 bases at J, leaving 14 bases unmatched. Germline CDR1 and CDR2: SGHVS and FNYEAQ. The CDR3 loop spans 15 amino acids. For the CDR3, the DNA is TGTGCCAGCAGCGATCCTGAAGACAGGGCTGGAGAGCAGTACTTC. Protein: CASSDPEDRAGEQYF.

This chain connects TRBV14 to TRBJ2-1, with a weak D call TRBD1 (5 bases). The CDR3 totals 13 residues. The germline V gene encodes CDR1 SGHDN and CDR2 FVKESK. V was pared by 8 bases and J by 5 bases, with 13 bases between. The CDR3 protein is CASSGQTNNEQFF. In DNA, the CDR3 is TGTGCCAGCTCAGGGCAGACAAACAATGAGCAGTTCTTC.

The V gene is TRBV7-9, the J gene TRBJ1-4; D is perhaps TRBD1 (5 bases). The CDR3 loop spans 16 amino acids. Per germline, CDR1 SEHNR and CDR2 FQNEAQ (reference sequence). The ends were cut back, 0 bases at V and 4 bases at J, with 12 bases in the middle. The DNA for the CDR3 is TGTGCCAGCAGCTTAGCGGGGCCTGAGCTTAATGAAAAACTGTTTTTT. This gives the protein CASSLAGPELNEKLFF.

This clonotype appeared a few times. V and J are TRBV27 and TRBJ2-1; either TRBD1 or TRBD2 may fit D (5 bases each). The J call is in doubt because the DNA end fits TRBJ2-5 better. This CDR3 contains 13 residues. CDR1 is MNHEY, CDR2 SMNVEV, per germline (reference sequence). The CDR3 DNA is TGTGCCAGCAGCAGGGACGGCTGGAAGACCCAGTACTTC. Its translation: CASSRDGWKTQYF.

The V and J genes are TRBV29-1 and TRBJ1-2; D is uncertain. CDR1 and CDR2 from the germline V gene are SQVTM and ANQGSEA. The CDR3 is 10 residues long. V was cut by 2 bases and J by 4 bases, with 2 bases left in between. CDR3 in amino acids: CSVERYGYTF. CDR3 in DNA: TGCAGCGTTGAACGCTATGGCTACACCTTC.

This rearrangement joins TRBV5-1 to TRBJ2-1; D remains unclear. CDR1 and CDR2 from the germline V gene are SGHRS and YFSETQ. Trimming cost V 2 bases and J 0 bases, with 9 bases left between them. The CDR3 spans 15 residues. CDR3 sequence reads: CASSLVQNSYNEQFF. For the CDR3, the DNA is TGCGCCAGCAGCTTAGTTCAAAACTCCTACAATGAGCAGTTCTTC.

This chain uses TRBV4-3 with TRBJ1-5; D unclear. Trimming shortened V by 1 base and J by 4 bases, and 11 bases separated the two germline ends. Germline values: CDR1 LGHNA, CDR2 YSLEER. This CDR3 has 15 residues. This CDR3 is CASSQALRGNQPQHF. For the CDR3, the DNA is TGCGCCAGCAGCCAAGCCCTCCGGGGTAATCAGCCCCAGCATTTT.

V usage is TRBV5-1 and J usage is TRBJ2-7, with a weak D call TRBD1 (5 bases). This CDR3 spans 16 amino acids. Germline V gene sequence: CDR1 SGHRS, CDR2 YFSETQ. V shed 4 bases and J shed 3 bases, with 20 bases lying between them. CDR3 residues: CASSKNLQGQIYEQYF. The CDR3 coding sequence is TGCGCCAGCAGCAAAAACTTGCAGGGCCAGATCTACGAGCAGTACTTC.

Notes on this clonotype: Just one base apart from a much larger clone, this may be a read error. V is TRBV29-1 and J is TRBJ2-3, with TRBD1 matching 8 bases. This CDR3 contains 16 residues. CDR1 is SQVTM, CDR2 ANQGSEA, per germline. This CDR3 is CSVAGGAVLGTDAQYF. The CDR3 nucleotides are TGCAGCGTTGCAGGGGGCGCGGTATTGGGCACAGATGCGCAGTATTTT.

This clonotype has a handful of counts. The chain recombines TRBV29-1 with TRBJ2-7; tentatively, D is TRBD1 (5 bases). This CDR3 spans 11 amino acids. Trimming left V 4 bases short and J 2 bases short, with 6 bases between. Germline V CDR1 and CDR2: SQVTM, ANQGSEA. The CDR3 reads CSVGQTYEQYF. The CDR3 nucleotides are TGCAGCGTTGGACAGACCTACGAGCAGTACTTC.

The rearrangement uses TRBV28 and TRBJ2-5; TRBD2 matches 14 bases. CDR3 length: 15 amino acids. CDR1 and CDR2 (germline): MDHEN, SYDVKM. Trimming at V came to 7 bases and at J to 11 bases, leaving 12 bases not matched to a gene. CDR3 residues: CASTRLAGGPGEQYF. The CDR3 DNA sequence: TGTGCCAGCACTCGACTAGCGGGGGGGCCTGGGGAGCAGTACTTC.

V usage is TRBV28 and J usage is TRBJ1-3; 9 nucleotides align to TRBD1. Losses at the gene ends were 5 bases for V and 5 bases for J; bases not matched to a gene: 7. The CDR3 is 15 amino acids. Per the germline V gene, CDR1 is MDHEN and CDR2 is SYDVKM. This CDR3 is CASSTRQGVRNTIYF. CDR3 DNA: TGTGCCAGCAGTACCCGACAGGGGGTTAGAAACACCATATATTTT.

CDR3 loop: CASSRGDSGQPQHF. The DNA of the CDR3 is TGTGCCAGTAGCCGGGGGGATAGTGGTCAGCCCCAGCATTTT. The chain couples TRBV19 to TRBJ1-5, with TRBD1 as a possible D gene (5 bases). With 6 bases removed from V and 6 bases from J, the gap between germline ends came to 15 bases. CDR1 and CDR2 from the germline V gene are LNHDA and SQIVND (reference sequence). This CDR3 is 14 amino acids long.

A remark on this clonotype: An end of the junction differs from the germline gene, which may be a read error. V and J are TRBV4-2 and TRBJ1-4, with D hard to call. Germline V gene lookup returns CDR1 LGHNA and CDR2 YNFKEQ. CDR3 length: 17 amino acids. Here the CDR3 reads CSSSQDLGPATNEKLFF. CDR3 DNA: TGTTCCAGCAGCCAAGATCTCGGACCCGCAACTAATGAAAAACTGTTTTTT.

To note about this clonotype: Because it lacks the conserved phenylalanine or tryptophan at the end, this CDR3 is likely a read error. The J gene is TRBJ1-2, the V gene TRBV20-1; TRBD1 agrees at 10 bases. Germline CDR1 is DFQATT and CDR2 is SNEGSKA (reference sequence). The CDR3 totals 14 residues. The trim removed 6 bases at V and 0 bases at J, leaving 4 bases unmatched. The CDR3 coding sequence is TGCAGTGCGGGGGACAGGGGAGCTAACTATGGCTACACCCTC. This sequence encodes CSAGDRGANYGYTL.